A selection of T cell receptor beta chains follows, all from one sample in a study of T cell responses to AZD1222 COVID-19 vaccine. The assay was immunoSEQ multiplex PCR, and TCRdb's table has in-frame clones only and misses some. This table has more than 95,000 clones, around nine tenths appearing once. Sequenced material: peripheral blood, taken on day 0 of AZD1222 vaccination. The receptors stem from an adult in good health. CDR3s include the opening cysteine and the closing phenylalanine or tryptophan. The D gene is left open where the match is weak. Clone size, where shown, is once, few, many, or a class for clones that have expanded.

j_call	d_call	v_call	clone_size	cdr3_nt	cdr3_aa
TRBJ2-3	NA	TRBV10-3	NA	TGTGCCATCAGTCAGCTGACCCGGGACTCAAAGGACGGAGGGTTGTATTTT	CAISQLTRDSKDGGLYF
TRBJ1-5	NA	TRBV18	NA	TGTGCCAGCTCACGGGACCCGAATCAGCCCCAGCATTTT	CASSRDPNQPQHF
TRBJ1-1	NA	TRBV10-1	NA	TGCGCCAGCACCGTCCCGTCGGGGGATCCGAACACTGAAGCTTTCTTT	CASTVPSGDPNTEAFF
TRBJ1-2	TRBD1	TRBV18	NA	TGTGCCAGCTCACCGGGTAACAGGGGATTGAACTATGGCTACACCTTC	CASSPGNRGLNYGYTF
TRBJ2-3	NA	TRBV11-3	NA	TGTGCCAGCAGCCCCTCCTACAGGGAAGGGACAGATACGCAGTATTTT	CASSPSYREGTDTQYF
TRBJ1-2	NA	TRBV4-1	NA	TGCGCCAGCAGCCAAGGTACCCCGCGCCAGAACTATGGCTACACCTTC	CASSQGTPRQNYGYTF
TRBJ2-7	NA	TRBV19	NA	TGTGCCAGTAGTACAGCCCCTCCGGGACCGCGAGGGTCCTACGAGCAGTACTTC	CASSTAPPGPRGSYEQYF
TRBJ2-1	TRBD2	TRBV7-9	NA	TGTGCCAGCAGCTCCACCGGGACTAGCGGGAGAGTGTATGAGCAGTTCTTC	CASSSTGTSGRVYEQFF
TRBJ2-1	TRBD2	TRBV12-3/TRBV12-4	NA	TGTGCCAGCAGTTCCGGACTAGCGGGTGAGCAGTTCTTC	CASSSGLAGEQFF
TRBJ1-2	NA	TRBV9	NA	TGTGCCAGCAGCGTGGCAGGGCAAGGCTACACCTTC	CASSVAGQGYTF
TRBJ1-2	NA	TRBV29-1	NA	TGCAGCGTTGGCGGCCCAGGGCAGGGCTATGGCTACACCTTC	CSVGGPGQGYGYTF
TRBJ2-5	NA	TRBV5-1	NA	TGCGCCAGCAGCTCGATCGAGTCCCGGCCCGGGACCCAGTACTTC	CASSSIESRPGTQYF
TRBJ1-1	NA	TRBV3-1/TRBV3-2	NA	TGTGCCAGCAGCCAGGCGGAGACGAACACTGAAGCTTTCTTT	CASSQAETNTEAFF
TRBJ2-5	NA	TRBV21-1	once	TGTGCCAGCAGCAAAGGGCCAGGGCTTGGAGGAGAGACCCAGTACTTC	CASSKGPGLGGETQYF
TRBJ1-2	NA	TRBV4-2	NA	TGTGCCAGCAGCCAAGGGGTTGGGGAGCCAGGTTCGCACTATGGCTACACCTTC	CASSQGVGEPGSHYGYTF
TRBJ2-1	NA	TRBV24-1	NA	TGTGCCACCAGTGCCAGGCCGGGACTTCCGGGAATTGAGCAGTTCTTC	CATSARPGLPGIEQFF
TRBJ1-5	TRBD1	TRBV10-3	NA	TGTGCCATCAGTGATAGCAGGGGGCCAAATCAGCCCCAGCATTTT	CAISDSRGPNQPQHF
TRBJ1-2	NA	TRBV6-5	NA	TGTGCCAGCAGCGGAGGACAGTTCTATGGCTACACCTTC	CASSGGQFYGYTF
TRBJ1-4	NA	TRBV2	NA	TGTGCCAGCACCCGAGTTGGGGAAAAACTGTTTTTT	CASTRVGEKLFF
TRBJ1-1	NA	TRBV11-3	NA	TGTGCCAGCAGCTTAGGCGTCATACTTACTGAAGCTTTCTTT	CASSLGVILTEAFF
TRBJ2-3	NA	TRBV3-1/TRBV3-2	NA	TGTGCCAGCAGCCAAGTAGGTCGACTAGATCCGCAGTATTTT	CASSQVGRLDPQYF
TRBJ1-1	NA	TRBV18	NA	TGTGCCAGCTCCCCTCTCCCCACAGGGAACACTGAAGCTTTCTTT	CASSPLPTGNTEAFF
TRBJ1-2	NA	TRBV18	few	TGTGCCAGCTCGCCCGGGACCTCAGAGGAGGGCTACACCTTC	CASSPGTSEEGYTF
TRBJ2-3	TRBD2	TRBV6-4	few	TGTGCCAGCAGTGACCTCGGGGGGGCCGGGACAGATACGCAGTATTTT	CASSDLGGAGTDTQYF
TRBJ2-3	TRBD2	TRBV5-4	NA	TGTGCCAGCAGCGTCGGGACTAGCGGGGGAACAGATACGCAGTATTTT	CASSVGTSGGTDTQYF
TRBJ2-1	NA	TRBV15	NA	TGTGCCACCAGCAGTTACACCGGGACTTTCTACAATGAGCAGTTCTTC	CATSSYTGTFYNEQFF
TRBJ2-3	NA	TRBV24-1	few	TGTGCCACCAGTGACCTTGGGACAACAGACCGCACAGATACGCAGTATTTT	CATSDLGTTDRTDTQYF
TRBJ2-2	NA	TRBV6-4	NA	TGTGCCAGCAGTGACGGGCGGTCCAACACCGGGGAGCTGTTTTTT	CASSDGRSNTGELFF
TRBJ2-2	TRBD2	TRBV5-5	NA	TGTGCCAGCAGCTTTTCACTAGCGGGGGGGTTCAACACCGGGGAGCTGTTTTTT	CASSFSLAGGFNTGELFF
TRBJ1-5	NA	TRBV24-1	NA	TGTGCCACCAGTGATTCTACAGGCCTTAGCAATCAGCCCCAGCATTTT	CATSDSTGLSNQPQHF
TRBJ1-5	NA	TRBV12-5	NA	TGTGCTAGTGGTTTGCGGGAGCCCCAGCATTTT	CASGLREPQHF
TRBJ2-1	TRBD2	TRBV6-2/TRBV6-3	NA	TGTGCCAGCAGTTACGGGCGGGGGTACAATGAGCAGTTCTTC	CASSYGRGYNEQFF
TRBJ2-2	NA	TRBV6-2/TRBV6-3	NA	TGTGCCAGCAGTTACGTCTACGGGGAGCTGTTTTTT	CASSYVYGELFF
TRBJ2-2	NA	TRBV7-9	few	TGTGCCAGCAGCCGCCCGGTCGGTTCGAACACCGGGGAGCTGTTTTTT	CASSRPVGSNTGELFF
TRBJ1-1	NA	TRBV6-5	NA	TGTGCCAGCAGTTATGGGGGAGTCACTGAAGCTTTCTTT	CASSYGGVTEAFF
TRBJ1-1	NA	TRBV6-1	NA	TGTGCCAGCAGTGATTTACGAGGGGCCACTGAAGCTTTCTTT	CASSDLRGATEAFF
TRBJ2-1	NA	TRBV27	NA	TGTGCCAGCAGCCCCCAACCCCCCAATGAGCAGTTCTTC	CASSPQPPNEQFF
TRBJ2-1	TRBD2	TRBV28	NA	TGTGCCAGCAGTTCCACTAGCGGGAGAATCTACAATGAGCAGTTCTTC	CASSSTSGRIYNEQFF
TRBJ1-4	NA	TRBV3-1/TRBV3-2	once	TGTGCCAGCAGCCATGGGGGGCTCGGAAAACTGTTTTTT	CASSHGGLGKLFF
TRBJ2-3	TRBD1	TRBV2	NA	TGTGCCATACTCCCGGGACAGGAGGATACTCCCCTCACAGATACGCAGTATTTT	CAILPGQEDTPLTDTQYF
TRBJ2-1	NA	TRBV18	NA	TGTGCCAGCTCACCAGGGGACGTATGGTACAATGAGCAGTTCTTC	CASSPGDVWYNEQFF
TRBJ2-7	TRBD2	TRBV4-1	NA	TGCGCCAGCAGCCAACCCGGGACTAAGGGCGAGCAGTACTTC	CASSQPGTKGEQYF
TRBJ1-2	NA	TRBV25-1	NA	NA	CASTSDGLGGYTF
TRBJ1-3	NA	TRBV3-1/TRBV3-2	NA	TGTGCCAGCAGCCAATCTTCGAACACCATATATTTT	CASSQSSNTIYF